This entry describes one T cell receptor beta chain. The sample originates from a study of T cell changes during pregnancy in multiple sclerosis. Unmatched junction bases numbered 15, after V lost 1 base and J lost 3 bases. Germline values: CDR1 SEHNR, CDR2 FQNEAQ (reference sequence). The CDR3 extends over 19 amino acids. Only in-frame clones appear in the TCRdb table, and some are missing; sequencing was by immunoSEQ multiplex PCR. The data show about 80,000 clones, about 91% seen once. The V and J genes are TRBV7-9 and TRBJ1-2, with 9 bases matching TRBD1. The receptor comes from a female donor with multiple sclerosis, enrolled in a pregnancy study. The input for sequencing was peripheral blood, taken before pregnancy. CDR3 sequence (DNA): TGTGCCAGCAGCTTAGTAAGCCTCGGTTCCGGACAGGGGTACTATGGCTACACCTTC. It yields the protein CASSLVSLGSGQGYYGYTF.